Described below is a single TCR beta chain sequence and its context. The sample carries other DNA sequences with the same CDR3. CDR3 length equals 14 residues. Germline CDR1 is SGHRS and CDR2 is YFSETQ. V trimming: 2 bases; J trimming: 2 bases; junction bases outside the gene matches: 1. These data belong to a study of blood T cell repertoires in COVID-19. In the study overall: Material from acute and convalescent COVID-19 was sourced from the United States, Italy and Spain. PBMCs, B-cell-depleted T cells, or T cells provided the cDNA or gDNA that made up the material.

As handled by the study authors: Estimation of nucleated cell counts relied on the amplification of reference gene primers. Some clones are missing from TCRdb's copy, which holds only in-frame ones; the method was immunoSEQ multiplex PCR. V and J calls and clone size are as listed in that table; D and trimming were resolved from the DNA. The data show some 490,000 clones, roughly 85% seen once. This clonotype was obtained from a human donor in a cohort sampled during active COVID-19. This rearrangement joins TRBV5-1 to TRBJ1-2; 9 bases line up with TRBD1. Sequencing input: peripheral blood. The CDR3 bases are TGCGCCAGCAGCTTAGGGACAGGGAACTATGGCTACACCTTC. It specifies CASSLGTGNYGYTF.